These 25 T cell receptor beta chains came from one sample sequenced in a study of T cells after posttransplantation cyclophosphamide. Sampled 1 year posttransplant, controls received myeloablative marrow transplants, methotrexate and a calcineurin inhibitor. Assay used: immunoSEQ multiplex PCR; TCRdb lists only in-frame clones, some missing. Of about 20,000 clones in the sample, roughly 90% were seen once. Specimen: PBMCs, collected after an allogeneic stem cell transplant with a calcineurin inhibitor and methotrexate. All receptors derive from a female patient aged 50 to 60 who received an allogeneic stem cell transplant from an unrelated donor, was CMV-positive, and had chronic GVHD only. Some T cells may be graft donor cells.

V and J are TRBV25-1 and TRBJ1-6; TRBD1 matches 7 bases. The CDR3 is 13 amino acids. Germline lookup yields CDR1 MGHDK and CDR2 SYGVNS. The ends lost 5 bases at V and 11 bases at J; junction bases unmatched: 6. The CDR3 loop is CASSYRTGAPLHF. CDR3 in DNA: TGTGCCAGCAGTTATAGGACAGGCGCACCCCTCCACTTT.

The V and J genes are TRBV4-2 and TRBJ2-7; no definite D call. Germline V gives CDR1 LGHNA, CDR2 YNFKEQ. V was cut by 1 base and J by 0 bases, with 7 bases left in between. The CDR3 runs to 14 residues. CDR3 sequence reads: CASSQGRYSYEQYF. The CDR3 coding sequence is TGTGCCAGCAGCCAAGGCAGGTACTCCTACGAGCAGTACTTC.

The V call is TRBV6-6, the J call TRBJ2-7, with 8 bases aligning to TRBD2. The CDR3 totals 16 residues. The V and J ends lost 0 bases and 5 bases, in that order; junction bases with no gene match: 9. The germline CDR1 and CDR2 sequences are MNHNY and SVGAGI (reference sequence). In nucleotides, the CDR3 is TGTGCCAGCAGTTACTCTCCAGCGGGAGCTTTCCACGAGCAGTACTTC. It translates to CASSYSPAGAFHEQYF.

This clone came up once. This chain uses TRBV20-1 with TRBJ1-6; D remains ambiguous. The CDR3 is 10 amino acids. V dropped 6 bases and J dropped 8 bases, with 5 bases sitting between them. Looked up from germline, CDR1 is DFQATT and CDR2 is SNEGSKA (reference sequence). The CDR3 here is CSASDSPLHF. The CDR3 DNA follows: TGCAGTGCCTCCGATTCACCCCTCCACTTT.

V gene TRBV20-1 combines with J gene TRBJ1-2; tentative D call: TRBD1 (5 bases). Germline assignment: CDR1 DFQATT and CDR2 SNEGSKA (reference sequence). The CDR3 length is 11 residues. Trimming left V 6 bases short and J 4 bases short, with 9 bases between. For the CDR3, the DNA is TGCAGTGCCGGGACTTCCTATGGCTACACCTTC. As protein: CSAGTSYGYTF.

The chain combines TRBV4-2 with TRBJ2-2, with 11 bases identical to TRBD2. V lost 3 bases to trimming and J lost 3 bases; unmatched junction nucleotides: 3. There are 16 residues in the CDR3. Germline CDR1 and CDR2: LGHNA and YNFKEQ. In nucleotides, the CDR3 is TGTGCCAGCAGCCAGCCTAGCGGGAGGTACACCGGGGAGCTGTTTTTT. Amino acid sequence: CASSQPSGRYTGELFF.

The gene calls are TRBV27 and TRBJ1-2; the D is unclear. CDR1 MNHEY and CDR2 SMNVEV come from the germline V gene (reference sequence). Trimming pared 8 bases from V and 1 base from J, leaving 11 bases between. The length of the CDR3 is 13 residues. In DNA, the CDR3 is TGTGCCAGCGGCTTTGGAGATAACTATGGCTACACCTTC. Translated: CASGFGDNYGYTF.

The rearrangement joins TRBV15 to TRBJ2-2, with D possibly being TRBD2 (6 bases). The germline gives CDR1 LNHNV, CDR2 YYDKDF (reference sequence). The V gene lost 8 bases and the J gene lost 3 bases, with 16 bases spanning the gap. The CDR3 contains 15 residues. The DNA for the CDR3 is TGTGCCACCCGTCGCGGGGAAGTGGACACCGGGGAGCTGTTTTTT. This gives the protein CATRRGEVDTGELFF.

The chain combines TRBV5-4 with TRBJ2-7; a weak D match, TRBD2 (6 bases). Germline V lookup: CDR1 SGHNT, CDR2 YYREEE (reference sequence). This CDR3 has 15 residues. V lost 4 bases and J 4 bases, leaving 18 bases between the germline ends. Here the CDR3 DNA reads TGTGCCAGCAGCCGAGGACTTGGAGGGGAGTACGAGCAGTACTTC. Protein sequence: CASSRGLGGEYEQYF.

The chain employs TRBV5-6 and TRBJ2-7; TRBD2 is a possible D gene (6 bases). The germline V gene has CDR1 SGHDT and CDR2 YYEEEE. The CDR3 is made up of 14 amino acids. The V end was cut by 4 bases, the J end by 5 bases, with 16 bases between. CDR3 in DNA: TGTGCCAGCAGCCCGGGACTTCCTCGGGACGAGCAGTACTTC. This sequence encodes CASSPGLPRDEQYF.

This chain uses TRBV28 with TRBJ1-1; 7 bases line up with TRBD1. Losses at the gene ends were 4 bases for V and 5 bases for J; bases not matched to a gene: 7. From germline, CDR1 is MDHEN and CDR2 SYDVKM. CDR3 length equals 14 residues. The CDR3 region is CASSWLTGRTEAFF. CDR3 DNA sequence: TGTGCCAGCAGTTGGTTGACAGGGCGGACTGAAGCTTTCTTT. The variable domain in full, with the rest retrieved from reference TRBV28 and TRBJ1-1, is DVKVTQSSRYLVKRTGEKVFLECVQDMDHENMFWYRQDPGLGLRLIYFSYDVKMKEKGDIPEGYSVSREKKERFSLILESASTNQTSMYLCASSWLTGRTEAFFGQGTRLTVV.

CDR3 nucleotides: TGCGCCAGCAGCTTGGGAAGGAGGTGGGGGAACACTGAAGCTTTCTTT. It is translated as CASSLGRRWGNTEAFF. The V and J genes are TRBV5-1 and TRBJ1-1; D call uncertain. The CDR3 loop spans 16 amino acids. V was trimmed by 0 bases and J by 1 base, leaving 13 bases between them. Per germline, CDR1 SGHRS and CDR2 YFSETQ.

The chain is built from TRBV4-3 and TRBJ1-1; D unclear. Germline CDR1 is LGHNA and CDR2 is YSLEER. This CDR3 is built from 13 residues. The ends were cut back, 0 bases at V and 2 bases at J, with 4 bases in the middle. The CDR3 sequence is CASSQEYNTEAFF. The CDR3 coding sequence is TGCGCCAGCAGCCAAGAATATAACACTGAAGCTTTCTTT.

The gene calls are TRBV7-9 and TRBJ2-7; 8 positions agree with TRBD2. CDR1 is SEHNR and CDR2 is FQNEAQ in the germline V gene (reference sequence). J gave up 3 bases and V 1 base, and 11 bases lay outside the gene matches. The CDR3 is made up of 17 amino acids. CDR3 protein: CASSLEVGSSGVYEQYF. CDR3 sequence (DNA): TGTGCCAGCAGCTTAGAGGTGGGGAGTAGCGGGGTCTACGAGCAGTACTTC.

J is TRBJ2-7 and V is TRBV7-8; 10 bases are shared with TRBD2. Germline CDR1 is SGHVS and CDR2 is FQNEAQ. With 5 bases clipped from V and 2 bases from J, the junction kept 6 bases outside the gene matches. The CDR3 has 15 residues. CDR3 nucleotide sequence: TGTGCCAGCAGCCTTAGCGGGAGGCTCCCCTACGAGCAGTACTTC. It codes for CASSLSGRLPYEQYF.

For the CDR3, the DNA is TGTGCCAGCAGCCCCACCCGAGAAAACAATGAGCAGTTCTTC. Translated: CASSPTRENNEQFF. The chain has TRBV7-3 and TRBJ2-1; D is ambiguous. CDR3 size: 14 residues. CDR1 is SGHTA and CDR2 is FQGTGA in the germline V gene. The ends were cut back, 5 bases at V and 5 bases at J, with 13 bases in the middle.

Of note for this clone: Mismatch with germline at one junction end may stem from a read error. This chain connects TRBV11-2 to TRBJ1-5; D is unresolved. Germline V gene lookup returns CDR1 SGHAT and CDR2 FQNNGV. This CDR3 is 14 amino acids long. Here the CDR3 DNA reads TGTGCCAGCAGCTTAGATCTTAGCTATCAGCCCCAGCATTTT. Translated: CASSLDLSYQPQHF.

The sample holds one count of this clone. This chain links TRBV30 with TRBJ2-5; D is unresolved. The V and J ends lost 0 bases and 5 bases respectively, with 16 bases between them. Germline CDR1 is GTSNPN and CDR2 is SVGIG (reference sequence). The CDR3 length is 15 residues. CDR3 loop: CAWSVQQTLGETQYF. As DNA, the CDR3 is TGTGCCTGGAGTGTCCAACAGACGCTTGGGGAGACCCAGTACTTC.

This chain joins TRBV7-9 and TRBJ2-7, with 9 nucleotides matching TRBD2. This CDR3 is 15 amino acids long. Germline lookup yields CDR1 SEHNR and CDR2 FQNEAQ (reference sequence). J was trimmed by 1 base and V by 5 bases; bases with no gene match: 6. CDR3 DNA: TGTGCCAGCAGCGCAACTAGCGGGCGTTCCTACGAGCAGTACTTC. Its protein product is CASSATSGRSYEQYF.

This clone was observed a handful of times. The rearrangement links TRBV5-4 to TRBJ2-5; D is ambiguous. Deletions cut 2 bases from V and 1 base from J, with 9 bases between. There are 14 residues in the CDR3. The germline gives CDR1 SGHNT, CDR2 YYREEE (reference sequence). The CDR3: CASSLVHSQETQYF. The CDR3 DNA reads TGTGCCAGCAGCTTAGTACACAGCCAAGAGACCCAGTACTTC. Combining the CDR3 with reference TRBV5-4 and TRBJ2-5 gives the whole variable domain ETGVTQSPTHLIKTRGQQVTLRCSSQSGHNTVSWYQQALGQGPQFIFQYYREEENGRGNFPPRFSGLQFPNYSSELNVNALELDDSALYLCASSLVHSQETQYFGPGTRLLVL.

The chain has TRBV19 and TRBJ2-2; 12 bases are shared with TRBD1. There are 18 residues in the CDR3. Germline CDR1 is LNHDA and CDR2 is SQIVND (reference sequence). V lost 3 bases and J lost 1; bases outside the gene matches: 6. CDR3 loop: CASSIRDRGRRNTGELFF. The CDR3 DNA reads TGTGCCAGTAGTATCCGGGACAGGGGGCGACGGAACACCGGGGAGCTGTTTTTT. The whole variable domain, filled in from reference TRBV19 and TRBJ2-2, reads DGGITQSPKYLFRKEGQNVTLSCEQNLNHDAMYWYRQDPGQGLRLIYYSQIVNDFQKGDIAEGYSVSREKKESFPLTVTSAQKNPTAFYLCASSIRDRGRRNTGELFFGEGSRLTVL.

The genes are TRBV10-3 and TRBJ2-5, with 8 nucleotides matching TRBD2. The CDR3 totals 13 residues. The ends lost 7 bases at V and 5 bases at J; junction bases unmatched: 6. CDR1 ENHRY and CDR2 SYGVKD come from the germline V gene. CDR3 protein: CAITSGSSETQYF. The CDR3 nucleotides are TGTGCCATCACCAGCGGGAGTAGCGAGACCCAGTACTTC.

The chain employs TRBV29-1 and TRBJ1-1, with unresolved D. Trimming shortened V by 4 bases and J by 0 bases, and 3 bases separated the two germline ends. Germline V lookup: CDR1 SQVTM, CDR2 ANQGSEA. This CDR3 contains 11 residues. The CDR3: CSVAVNTEAFF. For the CDR3, the DNA is TGCAGCGTTGCCGTGAACACTGAAGCTTTCTTT.

The chain recombines TRBV5-1 with TRBJ1-4; 9 positions match TRBD1. The CDR3 consists of 15 residues. The trim removed 4 bases at V and 5 bases at J, leaving 6 bases unmatched. Germline assignment: CDR1 SGHRS and CDR2 YFSETQ. The CDR3 region has the DNA TGCGCCAGCAGCGACCCGGACAGGGGAAATGAAAAACTGTTTTTT. Its protein product is CASSDPDRGNEKLFF.

The V call is TRBV7-8, the J call TRBJ2-1; 13 nucleotides agree with TRBD2. The CDR3 has 17 residues. Germline V gene sequence: CDR1 SGHVS, CDR2 FQNEAQ. The trim removed 0 bases at V and 8 bases at J, leaving 7 bases unmatched. The chain's CDR3 is CASSLARTSGREDEQFF. Written as DNA, the CDR3 is TGTGCCAGCAGCTTAGCGCGCACTAGCGGGAGGGAGGATGAGCAGTTCTTC.